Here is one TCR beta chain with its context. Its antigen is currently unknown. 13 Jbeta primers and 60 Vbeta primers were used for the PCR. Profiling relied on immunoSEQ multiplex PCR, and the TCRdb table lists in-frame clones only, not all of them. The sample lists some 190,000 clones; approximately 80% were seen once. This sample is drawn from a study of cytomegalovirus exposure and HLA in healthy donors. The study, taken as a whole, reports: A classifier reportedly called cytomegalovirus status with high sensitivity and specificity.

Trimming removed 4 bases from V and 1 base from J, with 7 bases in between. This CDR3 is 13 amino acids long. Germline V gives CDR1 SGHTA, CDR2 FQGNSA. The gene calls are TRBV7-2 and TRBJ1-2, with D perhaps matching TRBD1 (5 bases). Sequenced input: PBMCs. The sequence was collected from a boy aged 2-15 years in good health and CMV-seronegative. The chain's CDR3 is CASSSDSNYGYTF. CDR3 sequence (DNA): TGTGCCAGCAGCTCCGACAGTAACTATGGCTACACCTTC.